The 2 T cell receptor beta chains below come from one sample, sequenced in a study of neurological immune-mediated disorders. TCRdb used MiXCR to reprocess the 5' RACE reads, holding one entry per CDR3 protein. The table includes 20,000 to 25,000 distinct CDR3 sequences, around 15% detected once. Sequenced: CD8+ T cells from blood. Receptor source: a young woman with multiple sclerosis.

This clonotype has at least ten counts. This chain uses TRBV7-6 with TRBJ2-1; either TRBD1 or TRBD2 may fit D (5 bases each). CDR1 SGHVS and CDR2 FNYEAQ come from the germline V gene. The V gene lost 2 bases and the J gene lost 6 bases, with 20 bases spanning the gap. CDR3 length equals 17 residues. The CDR3 coding sequence is TGTGCCAGCAGCTTACGGGGCGACAGCCCCATGGCCAATGAGCAGTTCTTC. It is translated as CASSLRGDSPMANEQFF.

The chain combines TRBV13 with TRBJ1-2; D is ambiguous. V lost 0 bases and J lost 1, with 6 bases in between. The germline V gene has CDR1 PRHDT and CDR2 FYEKMQ (reference sequence). CDR3 length equals 14 residues. The CDR3 DNA reads as TGTGCCAGCAGCTTAGGGCGGAATAACTATGGCTACACCTTC. Protein product: CASSLGRNNYGYTF.